The TCR beta chain under discussion was sequenced for a study of blood T cells in healthy people across ages. Study results and limitations: Aged donors had fewer naive CD4+ cells and lower diversity than long-lived donors.

CDR1 MNHEY and CDR2 SMNVEV come from the germline V gene (reference sequence). The CDR3 is made up of 12 amino acids. This clonotype was counted ten times or more. Its target is not known. One end of the junction does not line up with germline, which may come from a read error. Combining a sample-barcoded 5' primer with a J-beta primer mix, a second PCR ran for about 7 to 11 cycles. Researchers report that a template-switch adaptor with 12 random nucleotides tagged each cDNA molecule. In TCRdb, the 5' RACE reads were re-called with MiXCR into one record per CDR3 protein. The sample lists 1.2 million to 1.5 million distinct CDR3 sequences, approximately 59% seen once, with over 5.5% in the top ten.

The source of this sequence is a man aged 18 to 29 in good health. The V and J genes are TRBV27 and TRBJ2-1; D remains unclear. Sequences were obtained from blood. The CDR3 region has the DNA TGCGCCAGCAGCCTTTCAGGCGATGAGCAGTTCTTC. This codes for CASSLSGDEQFF.